This T cell receptor beta chain stems from a study of blood T cell repertoires in COVID-19. About the research overall: Whether acute or convalescent, the COVID-19 samples came from the United States, Italy and Spain. T cells, B-cell-depleted T cells, or PBMCs supplied cDNA or gDNA.

Profiling relied on immunoSEQ multiplex PCR, and the TCRdb table lists in-frame clones only, not all of them. Here the sample spans a few hundred thousand clones, roughly 80% being singletons. This clonotype was obtained from a woman aged 80 or over with acute or convalescent COVID-19. Specimen: peripheral blood.

The CDR3 nucleotides read TGCGCCAGCAGCTTGGCCGGGACAGGGGAGTACGAGCAGTACTTC. This translates into CASSLAGTGEYEQYF. The rearrangement joins TRBV5-1 to TRBJ2-7, with 10 bases lining up with TRBD1. Losses at the gene ends were 0 bases for V and 4 bases for J; bases not matched to a gene: 4. The CDR3 is 15 amino acids. Germline V gene data show CDR1 as SGHRS and CDR2 as YFSETQ.